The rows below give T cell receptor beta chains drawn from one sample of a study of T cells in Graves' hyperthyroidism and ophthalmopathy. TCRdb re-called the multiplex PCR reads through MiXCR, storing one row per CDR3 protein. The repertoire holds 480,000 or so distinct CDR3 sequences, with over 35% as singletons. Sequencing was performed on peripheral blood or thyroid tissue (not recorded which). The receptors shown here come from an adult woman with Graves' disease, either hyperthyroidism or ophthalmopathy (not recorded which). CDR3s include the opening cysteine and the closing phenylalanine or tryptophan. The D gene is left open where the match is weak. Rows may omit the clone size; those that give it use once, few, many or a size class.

cdr3_aa: CASSLGVGEQYF; cdr3_nt: TGTGCCAGCAGCTTAGGGGTGGGGGAGCAGTACTTC; j_call: TRBJ2-7; clone_size: many; d_call: .; v_call: TRBV7-2
cdr3_aa: CASSFHAGNGGDTQYF; cdr3_nt: TGTGCCAGCAGCTTCCATGCCGGTAATGGGGGGGATACGCAGTATTTT; j_call: TRBJ2-3; clone_size: .; d_call: .; v_call: TRBV7-2
cdr3_aa: CAISSRTVDSPLHF; cdr3_nt: TGTGCCATCAGTAGTCGGACAGTAGATTCACCCCTCCACTTT; j_call: TRBJ1-6; clone_size: .; d_call: .; v_call: TRBV10-3
cdr3_aa: CASSYGGEGGGYTF; cdr3_nt: TGCGCCAGCAGCTACGGCGGGGAGGGCGGTGGCTACACCTTC; j_call: TRBJ1-2; clone_size: few; d_call: .; v_call: TRBV5-1
cdr3_aa: CATSRGLGNTEAFF; cdr3_nt: TGTGCCACCAGCAGAGGATTGGGGAACACTGAAGCTTTCTTT; j_call: TRBJ1-1; clone_size: few; d_call: .; v_call: TRBV2
cdr3_aa: CASNLGGQLLEGYTF; cdr3_nt: TGTGCCAGCAACCTGGGGGGACAGCTCTTGGAGGGCTACACCTTC; j_call: TRBJ1-2; clone_size: .; d_call: TRBD1; v_call: TRBV7-2
cdr3_aa: CAGTKPGANVLTF; cdr3_nt: TGTGCCGGGACTAAGCCTGGGGCCAACGTCCTGACTTTC; j_call: TRBJ2-6; clone_size: .; d_call: TRBD2; v_call: TRBV15
cdr3_aa: CASSLVPLGQGTTETFF; cdr3_nt: TGTGCCAGCAGCTTAGTTCCCCTCGGACAGGGGACCACTGAAACTTTCTTT; j_call: TRBJ1-1; clone_size: few; d_call: TRBD1; v_call: TRBV7-9
cdr3_aa: CASSERYTGANVLTF; cdr3_nt: TGTGCCAGCAGCGAGAGGTATACTGGGGCCAACGTCCTGACTTTC; j_call: TRBJ2-6; clone_size: many; d_call: .; v_call: TRBV9
cdr3_aa: CASSHHVKNEKLFF; cdr3_nt: TGTGCCAGCAGCCACCACGTCAAGAATGAAAAACTGTTTTTT; j_call: TRBJ1-4; clone_size: .; d_call: .; v_call: TRBV14
cdr3_aa: CASIPGSVEAFF; cdr3_nt: TGTGCCAGCATTCCGGGGTCCGTGGAAGCTTTCTTT; j_call: TRBJ1-1; clone_size: .; d_call: .; v_call: TRBV5-4
cdr3_aa: CSARVQGKETQYF; cdr3_nt: TGCAGTGCTAGAGTACAGGGCAAAGAGACCCAGTACTTC; j_call: TRBJ2-5; clone_size: many; d_call: .; v_call: TRBV20-1
cdr3_aa: CASSEGQDSATNEKLFF; cdr3_nt: TGTGCCAGCAGCGAGGGACAGGACTCCGCAACTAATGAAAAACTGTTTTTT; j_call: TRBJ1-4; clone_size: many; d_call: TRBD1; v_call: TRBV7-9
cdr3_aa: CSASPVGETQYF; cdr3_nt: TGCAGTGCTAGTCCTGTGGGAGAGACCCAGTACTTC; j_call: TRBJ2-5; clone_size: .; d_call: .; v_call: TRBV20-1
cdr3_aa: CASSLTPGQGGRDEQYF; cdr3_nt: TGTGCCAGCAGCTTAACGCCGGGACAGGGTGGTAGGGACGAGCAGTACTTC; j_call: TRBJ2-7; clone_size: many; d_call: TRBD1; v_call: TRBV5-4
cdr3_aa: CASSLGAVTLGTEAFF; cdr3_nt: TGTGCCAGCAGCTTAGGAGCAGTGACATTGGGCACTGAAGCTTTCTTT; j_call: TRBJ1-1; clone_size: many; d_call: .; v_call: TRBV7-3
cdr3_aa: CASSPKGTLSGNTIYF; cdr3_nt: TGTGCCAGCAGCCCCAAGGGGACACTCTCTGGAAACACCATATATTTT; j_call: TRBJ1-3; clone_size: many; d_call: .; v_call: TRBV7-2
cdr3_aa: CASRLAPGSRGYTF; cdr3_nt: TGTGCCAGCAGACTAGCCCCGGGGAGTCGTGGCTACACCTTC; j_call: TRBJ1-2; clone_size: .; d_call: .; v_call: TRBV7-2
cdr3_aa: CAISKSTGQETQHF; cdr3_nt: TGTGCCATCAGCAAATCCACAGGGCAGGAGACCCAGCATTTT; j_call: TRBJ1-5; clone_size: .; d_call: .; v_call: TRBV10-3
cdr3_aa: CASSQGRWRPGGYTF; cdr3_nt: TGTGCCAGCAGCCAAGGGAGGTGGAGACCGGGTGGCTACACCTTC; j_call: TRBJ1-2; clone_size: .; d_call: .; v_call: TRBV7-9
cdr3_aa: CATTQSGTTTGELFF; cdr3_nt: TGTGCCACCACCCAATCCGGGACCACCACCGGGGAGCTGTTTTTT; j_call: TRBJ2-2; clone_size: many; d_call: .; v_call: TRBV10-3
cdr3_aa: CASSVREDTGAFF; cdr3_nt: TGTGCCAGCAGCGTACGGGAGGATACAGGGGCTTTCTTT; j_call: TRBJ1-1; clone_size: .; d_call: .; v_call: TRBV9
cdr3_aa: CSAREELSGRPYEQYF; cdr3_nt: TGCAGTGCTAGAGAGGAACTCAGCGGGCGACCCTACGAGCAGTACTTC; j_call: TRBJ2-7; clone_size: many; d_call: .; v_call: TRBV20-1
cdr3_aa: CGLRQGGGELFF; cdr3_nt: TGCGGCCTAAGACAGGGCGGCGGGGAGCTGTTTTTT; j_call: TRBJ2-2; clone_size: .; d_call: TRBD1; v_call: TRBV29-1
cdr3_aa: CASSSTSGGGEKLFF; cdr3_nt: TGTGCCAGCAGCTCAACCTCAGGGGGAGGGGAAAAACTGTTTTTT; j_call: TRBJ1-4; clone_size: .; d_call: TRBD1; v_call: TRBV7-9
cdr3_aa: CASSPGVGDQYF; cdr3_nt: TGTGCCAGCAGCCCAGGGGTGGGTGACCAGTACTTC; j_call: TRBJ2-5; clone_size: .; d_call: .; v_call: TRBV7-8
cdr3_aa: CSARDAKTPGGPFSPLHF; cdr3_nt: TGCAGTGCTAGAGACGCCAAAACTCCGGGGGGCCCATTTTCACCCCTCCACTTT; j_call: TRBJ1-6; clone_size: .; d_call: .; v_call: TRBV20-1
cdr3_aa: CASSPTTQTYEQYF; cdr3_nt: TGTGCCAGCAGCCCCACGACCCAGACCTACGAGCAGTACTTC; j_call: TRBJ2-7; clone_size: many; d_call: .; v_call: TRBV7-6
cdr3_aa: CASVRIDALNTEAFF; cdr3_nt: TGTGCTAGTGTTCGCATAGACGCGCTGAACACTGAAGCTTTCTTT; j_call: TRBJ1-1; clone_size: .; d_call: .; v_call: TRBV12-5
cdr3_aa: CASSQELAGSYEQYF; cdr3_nt: TGTGCCAGCAGCCAAGAACTAGCGGGCTCCTACGAGCAGTACTTC; j_call: TRBJ2-7; clone_size: .; d_call: TRBD2; v_call: TRBV19
cdr3_aa: CASSGGVGNTIYF; cdr3_nt: TGTGCCAGCTCCGGGGGCGTTGGAAACACCATATATTTT; j_call: TRBJ1-3; clone_size: .; d_call: .; v_call: TRBV25-1
cdr3_aa: CAISSGTGLYGYTF; cdr3_nt: TGTGCCATCAGTAGTGGGACAGGGCTCTATGGCTACACCTTC; j_call: TRBJ1-2; clone_size: .; d_call: TRBD1; v_call: TRBV10-3
cdr3_aa: CASSGGTGSYEQYF; cdr3_nt: TGTGCCAGTAGCGGGGGGACAGGGAGCTACGAGCAGTACTTC; j_call: TRBJ2-7; clone_size: .; d_call: TRBD1; v_call: TRBV19
cdr3_aa: CASSIRGEQPQHF; cdr3_nt: TGTGCCAGCAGCATAAGAGGGGAACAGCCCCAGCATTTT; j_call: TRBJ1-5; clone_size: .; d_call: .; v_call: TRBV7-2
cdr3_aa: CASSVGGAYEQYF; cdr3_nt: TGTGCCAGCAGCGTGGGGGGGGCCTACGAGCAGTACTTC; j_call: TRBJ2-7; clone_size: many; d_call: TRBD2; v_call: TRBV14
cdr3_aa: CAIQGDYGYTF; cdr3_nt: TGTGCCATACAAGGGGACTATGGCTACACCTTC; j_call: TRBJ1-2; clone_size: .; d_call: .; v_call: TRBV10-3
cdr3_aa: CASSLGFRSYQETQYF; cdr3_nt: TGTGCCAGCAGCTTAGGATTCAGGTCTTACCAAGAGACCCAGTACTTC; j_call: TRBJ2-5; clone_size: .; d_call: .; v_call: TRBV7-9
cdr3_aa: CATSSTDEDRGEKLFF; cdr3_nt: TGTGCCACCAGCAGCACCGACGAAGACAGGGGCGAAAAACTGTTTTTT; j_call: TRBJ1-4; clone_size: few; d_call: TRBD1; v_call: TRBV15
cdr3_aa: CAGGGSGANVLTF; cdr3_nt: TGTGCCGGGGGGGGCTCTGGGGCCAACGTCCTGACTTTC; j_call: TRBJ2-6; clone_size: many; d_call: TRBD2; v_call: TRBV7-9
cdr3_aa: CASSLGAPTNTGELFF; cdr3_nt: TGTGCCAGCAGCTTGGGGGCGCCTACGAACACCGGGGAGCTGTTTTTT; j_call: TRBJ2-2; clone_size: .; d_call: .; v_call: TRBV7-2
cdr3_aa: CSASPTGSYGYTF; cdr3_nt: TGCAGTGCTAGCCCGACGGGCAGCTATGGCTACACCTTC; j_call: TRBJ1-2; clone_size: .; d_call: .; v_call: TRBV20-1
cdr3_aa: CASSQEAGYEQYF; cdr3_nt: TGCGCCAGCAGCCAAGAGGCGGGCTACGAGCAGTACTTC; j_call: TRBJ2-7; clone_size: .; d_call: .; v_call: TRBV12-3/TRBV12-4
cdr3_aa: CASSMGGRMNEQFF; cdr3_nt: TGTGCCAGTAGTATGGGGGGGAGGATGAATGAGCAGTTCTTC; j_call: TRBJ2-1; clone_size: .; d_call: TRBD2; v_call: TRBV19
cdr3_aa: CASTTGTGGNQPQHF; cdr3_nt: TGTGCCAGCACAACCGGGACAGGGGGCAATCAGCCCCAGCATTTT; j_call: TRBJ1-5; clone_size: .; d_call: TRBD1; v_call: TRBV12-3/TRBV12-4
cdr3_aa: CASSLIGTSESYEQYF; cdr3_nt: TGTGCCAGCAGCCTAATCGGGACTAGCGAATCCTACGAGCAGTACTTC; j_call: TRBJ2-7; clone_size: many; d_call: TRBD2; v_call: TRBV7-3
cdr3_aa: CASSLEGPGRPGETQYF; cdr3_nt: TGCGCCAGCAGCCTCGAAGGTCCAGGCCGTCCAGGGGAGACCCAGTACTTC; j_call: TRBJ2-5; clone_size: many; d_call: .; v_call: TRBV4-1
cdr3_aa: CASSLGGMLEAFF; cdr3_nt: TGTGCCAGCAGTTTGGGTGGGATGTTGGAAGCTTTCTTT; j_call: TRBJ1-1; clone_size: few; d_call: .; v_call: TRBV27